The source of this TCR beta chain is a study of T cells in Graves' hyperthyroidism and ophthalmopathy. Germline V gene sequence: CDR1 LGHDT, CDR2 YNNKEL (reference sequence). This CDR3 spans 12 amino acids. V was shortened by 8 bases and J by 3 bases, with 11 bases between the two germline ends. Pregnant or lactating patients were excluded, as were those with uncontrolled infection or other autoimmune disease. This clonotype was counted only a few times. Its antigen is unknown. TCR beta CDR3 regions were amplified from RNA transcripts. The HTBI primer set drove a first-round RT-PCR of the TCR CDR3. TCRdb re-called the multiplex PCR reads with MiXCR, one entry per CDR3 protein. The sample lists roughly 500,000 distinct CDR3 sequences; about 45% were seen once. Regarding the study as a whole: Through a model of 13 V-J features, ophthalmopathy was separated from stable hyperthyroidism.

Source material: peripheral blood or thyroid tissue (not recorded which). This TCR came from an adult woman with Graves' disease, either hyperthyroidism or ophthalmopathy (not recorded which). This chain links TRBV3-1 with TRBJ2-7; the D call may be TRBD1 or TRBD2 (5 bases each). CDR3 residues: CASGVGDYEQYF. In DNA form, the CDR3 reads TGTGCCAGCGGCGTGGGGGACTACGAGCAGTACTTC.